Listed here are 2 T cell receptor beta chains from one sample, sequenced in a study of cytomegalovirus exposure and HLA in healthy donors. PCR used 60 Vbeta primers and 13 Jbeta primers. Assay used: immunoSEQ multiplex PCR; TCRdb lists only in-frame clones, some missing. The sample lists 130,000 or so clones, roughly three quarters occurring once. Sequences were obtained from PBMCs. Source of these receptors: a male donor in good health and CMV-seronegative.

The CDR3 DNA reads TGTGCCAGCAGCTTAGGGGGCAGGGATGGAAACACCATATATTTT. This codes for CASSLGGRDGNTIYF. The rearrangement joins TRBV7-2 to TRBJ1-3; tentatively, D is TRBD1 (5 bases). Trimming removed 1 base from V and 3 bases from J, with 10 bases in between. Germline loops: CDR1 SGHTA, CDR2 FQGNSA. This CDR3 has 15 amino acids. Full variable domain (missing parts from reference TRBV7-2 and TRBJ1-3): GAGVSQSPSNKVTEKGKDVELRCDPISGHTALYWYRQSLGQGLEFLIYFQGNSAPDKSGLPSDRFSAERTGGSVSTLTIQRTQQEDSAVYLCASSLGGRDGNTIYFGEGSWLTVV.

J is TRBJ1-2 and V is TRBV9, with D possibly being TRBD1 (6 bases). Trimming removed 4 bases from V and 1 base from J, with 14 bases in between. CDR3 length equals 15 residues. Per germline, CDR1 SGDLS and CDR2 YYNGEE. In DNA form, the CDR3 reads TGTGCCAGCAGCCCCTCAGGGGACCTTAACTATGGCTACACCTTC. It yields the protein CASSPSGDLNYGYTF.